The clone carrying this T cell receptor (beta chain) was counted a single time. The germline CDR1 and CDR2 sequences are MNHEY and SMNVEV (reference sequence). This CDR3 region has 13 residues. The V gene end was trimmed by 6 bases and the J gene end by 2 bases; junction bases not matched to a gene: 3. The data originate from a study of blood T cell repertoires in COVID-19. The repertoire was sequenced with immunoSEQ multiplex PCR; TCRdb's copy has only in-frame clones and lacks some. Among fewer than 200,000 clones, 65% to 90% were seen once, and the ten largest hold about 15%. Clinical history reported by participants formed the basis on which cohorts were assigned.

The chain links TRBV27 to TRBJ2-7; 8 bases align to TRBD1. The specimen sequenced was PBMCs or T cells enriched from blood (not recorded which). The TCR comes from a middle-aged man who had recovered from COVID-19. The chain's CDR3 is CASSRTGPYEQYF. The CDR3 DNA reads as TGTGCCAGCAGCCGGACAGGGCCCTACGAGCAGTACTTC.